This TCR beta chain was retrieved from a study of OX40 agonist ivuxolimab in advanced cancers. Study overall: Patients' therapy was ivuxolimab, an antibody that acts as an agonist of OX40 (CD134). The study, taken as a whole, reports: Fewer expanded clones were found on average in CD4+ than in CD8+ T cells. Among the lowest peripheral clonal expansion occurred in 0.1-3.0 mg/kg partial responders.

Profiled with immunoSEQ multiplex PCR; TCRdb holds only in-frame clones, not every one. Counted here are over 30,000 clones, around nine tenths occurring once; the ten biggest clones make up around 33%. The CDR3 has 16 amino acids. Germline CDR1 is ENHRY and CDR2 is SYGVKD. The ends were cut back, 0 bases at V and 8 bases at J, with 17 bases in the middle. A remark on this clone: No antigen is known for it.

V is TRBV10-3 and J is TRBJ2-1, with D perhaps TRBD1 (8 bases). The clonotype originates from an adult with an advanced solid tumor such as melanoma, head and neck, liver or kidney cancer. The sample consisted of CD4+ or CD8+ T cells sorted from blood, taken in a trial of the OX40 agonist ivuxolimab. The DNA of the CDR3 is TGTGCCATCAGTGAGTCCGAACAGGGGGAGGGAGATGAGCAGTTCTTC. Amino acids: CAISESEQGEGDEQFF.